The 25 T cell receptor beta chains reported below all come from one sample, sequenced in a study of type 1 regulatory T cells. In TCRdb, the reads were re-called with MiXCR into one record per CDR3 protein. The repertoire holds 80,000 to 100,000 distinct CDR3 sequences, less than 40% seen once, with less than 2.5% in the top ten. Sequenced: CD4+ T cells, either the whole sample or a sorted fraction (not recorded which). The receptors stem from a human donor in good health.

The sample holds a few counts of this clonotype. The V and J genes are TRBV5-1 and TRBJ1-4, with D possibly matching TRBD1 (6 bases). The V end was cut by 0 bases, the J end by 3 bases, with 12 bases between. CDR3 length: 16 amino acids. Germline V lookup: CDR1 SGHRS, CDR2 YFSETQ. The DNA of the CDR3 is TGCGCCAGCAGCTTGGGGGGGCGCACGGCTAATGAAAAACTGTTTTTT. This sequence encodes CASSLGGRTANEKLFF.

This clonotype was counted a few times. V and J are TRBV29-1 and TRBJ2-2; TRBD2 aligns across 15 bases. Germline lookup yields CDR1 SQVTM and CDR2 ANQGSEA. V was pared by 4 bases and J by 5 bases, with 11 bases of the junction left unmatched. This CDR3 spans 18 amino acids. CDR3 region: CSVALGTSGRSLTGELFF. The CDR3 coding sequence is TGCAGCGTTGCCCTTGGGACTAGCGGGAGGAGTTTGACCGGGGAGCTGTTTTTT.

The sample holds many counts of this clonotype. The chain employs TRBV7-2 and TRBJ2-3; a weak D match, TRBD2 (5 bases). This CDR3 region has 14 residues. Trimming shortened V by 2 bases and J by 10 bases, and 16 bases separated the two germline ends. Germline V gene data show CDR1 as SGHTA and CDR2 as FQGNSA. The CDR3: CASSLTRTRVSQYF. The CDR3 DNA reads TGTGCCAGCAGCTTAACCCGTACGAGGGTTTCGCAGTATTTT.

This clonotype was seen more than once but under ten times. The chain combines TRBV27 with TRBJ2-3, with 7 positions matching TRBD2. There are 15 residues in the CDR3. The germline V gene has CDR1 MNHEY and CDR2 SMNVEV (reference sequence). J gave up 2 bases and V 6 bases, and 8 bases lay outside the gene matches. DNA of the CDR3: TGTGCCAGCAGCTCGGGAGGACTATCCACAGATACGCAGTATTTT. It is translated as CASSSGGLSTDTQYF.

The chain links TRBV10-2 to TRBJ2-7; D perhaps matches TRBD1 (5 bases). Germline V gene lookup returns CDR1 WSHSY and CDR2 SAAADI. This CDR3 has 13 residues. V was cut by 8 bases and J by 2 bases, with 13 bases left in between. The CDR3 protein is CASRQTDTYEQYF. Here the CDR3 DNA reads TGCGCCAGCCGACAGACAGATACCTACGAGCAGTACTTC.

V gene TRBV20-1 combines with J gene TRBJ2-3; D remains unclear. Trimming pared 5 bases from V and 3 bases from J, leaving 15 bases between. The germline gives CDR1 DFQATT, CDR2 SNEGSKA (reference sequence). The CDR3 loop spans 14 amino acids. The CDR3 DNA reads as TGCAGTGCTCAAACCCAAGCGCGGACAGATACGCAGTATTTT. It is translated as CSAQTQARTDTQYF.

This clonotype was observed a few times. The rearrangement links TRBV19 to TRBJ1-3; D gene uncertain. The CDR3 sequence is 14 residues long. Trimming took off 2 bases at V and 0 bases at J, with 5 bases between the two ends. Germline-derived CDR1 and CDR2 are LNHDA and SQIVND (reference sequence). In DNA form, the CDR3 reads TGTGCCAGTAGTATACAAGTCTCTGGAAACACCATATATTTT. The encoded protein is CASSIQVSGNTIYF.

This clonotype was counted at least ten times. The CDR3 bases are TGTGCCATCAGTGAGTCGTCGGGGGGCGAATATGGCTACACCTTC. It yields the protein CAISESSGGEYGYTF. The chain joins TRBV10-3 to TRBJ1-2; the D gene is possibly TRBD1 (6 bases). Germline assignment: CDR1 ENHRY and CDR2 SYGVKD. This CDR3 contains 15 residues. Trimming took 0 bases from V and 5 from J, leaving 13 bases between them.

The chain links TRBV5-6 to TRBJ1-3; D call uncertain. CDR3 size: 15 residues. With 2 bases removed from V and 0 bases from J, the gap between germline ends came to 9 bases. Per the germline V gene, CDR1 is SGHDT and CDR2 is YYEEEE. The CDR3 spells CASSLGRLSGNTIYF. DNA for the CDR3: TGTGCCAGCAGCTTAGGACGTCTCTCTGGAAACACCATATATTTT.

The CDR3 DNA sequence: TGTGCCAGCAGGGGGACAGGGGGAGTAGATACGCAGTATTTT. Translation: CASRGTGGVDTQYF. This rearrangement joins TRBV2 to TRBJ2-3, with 11 positions matching TRBD1. Germline trimming cut 6 bases from V and 5 bases from J; bases unmatched to any gene: 4. The CDR3 consists of 14 residues. Looked up from germline, CDR1 is SNHLY and CDR2 is FYNNEI.

In this sample, this clonotype turned up a few times. V is TRBV19 and J is TRBJ2-1; 7 nucleotides align to TRBD2. The CDR3 consists of 13 residues. V was clipped by 7 bases and J by 7 bases; unmatched bases: 7. Germline V gives CDR1 LNHDA, CDR2 SQIVND (reference sequence). This CDR3 reads CASNVGLSNEQFF. For the CDR3, the DNA is TGTGCCAGTAATGTGGGACTATCTAATGAGCAGTTCTTC.

The rearrangement joins TRBV5-1 to TRBJ1-1; the D gene is possibly TRBD1 (5 bases). The CDR3 runs 13 residues. V was trimmed by 1 base and J by 4 bases, leaving 8 bases between them. Germline V gene lookup returns CDR1 SGHRS and CDR2 YFSETQ. For the CDR3, the DNA is TGCGCCAGCAGCTTGATGAGGGGCACTGAAGCTTTCTTT. It encodes CASSLMRGTEAFF.

The V and J genes are TRBV9 and TRBJ2-1, with TRBD2 matching over 7 bases. The CDR3 spans 17 residues. Losses at the gene ends were 3 bases for V and 4 bases for J; bases not matched to a gene: 13. Germline-derived CDR1 and CDR2 are SGDLS and YYNGEE. As DNA, the CDR3 is TGTGCCAGCAGCGGGAGAAGGGGCGGGAGTCTTTACAATGAGCAGTTCTTC. This sequence encodes CASSGRRGGSLYNEQFF. The full variable domain, its missing parts supplied by reference TRBV9 and TRBJ2-1, is DSGVTQTPKHLITATGQRVTLRCSPRSGDLSVYWYQQSLDQGLQFLIQYYNGEERAKGNILERFSAQQFPDLHSELNLSSLELGDSALYFCASSGRRGGSLYNEQFFGPGTRLTVL.

This clonotype was detected only a few times. The gene calls are TRBV5-1 and TRBJ2-7, with D perhaps matching TRBD2 (5 bases). This CDR3 is built from 14 residues. Germline assignment: CDR1 SGHRS and CDR2 YFSETQ. The V end was cut by 4 bases, the J end by 3 bases, with 14 bases between. CDR3 bases: TGCGCCAGCAGCCCTAGCTGGAGCATCTACGAGCAGTACTTC. Protein product: CASSPSWSIYEQYF.

This chain's CDR3 is CSARPGLPNQPQHF. The CDR3 DNA sequence: TGCAGTGCTAGACCCGGGTTACCCAATCAGCCCCAGCATTTT. The J gene is TRBJ1-5, the V gene TRBV20-1, with no clear D. V was shortened by 2 bases and J by 3 bases, with 11 bases between the two germline ends. The CDR3 is made up of 14 amino acids. CDR1 is DFQATT and CDR2 is SNEGSKA in the germline V gene (reference sequence).

This chain uses TRBV20-1 with TRBJ2-1; the D gene is possibly TRBD2 (6 bases). The CDR3 is 16 amino acids. Trimming stripped 0 bases from V and 0 bases from J, with 12 bases between. CDR1 is DFQATT and CDR2 is SNEGSKA in the germline V gene (reference sequence). The CDR3 sequence is CSARDLAISSYNEQFF. In nucleotides, the CDR3 is TGCAGTGCTAGAGATCTAGCGATAAGCTCCTACAATGAGCAGTTCTTC.

This clonotype has more than one count but fewer than ten. The chain joins TRBV18 to TRBJ2-3; the D is unclear. Trimming took off 3 bases at V and 3 bases at J, with 10 bases between the two ends. Germline values: CDR1 KGHSH, CDR2 LQKENI. CDR3 size: 14 residues. CDR3 loop: CASSPSGLTDTQYF. The CDR3 DNA follows: TGTGCCAGCTCACCTTCAGGTCTAACAGATACGCAGTATTTT.

The V call is TRBV6-1, the J call TRBJ2-3; D not resolved. Germline CDR1 reads MNHNS; CDR2 reads SASEGT. The CDR3 runs to 15 residues. The V end lost 2 bases, the J end lost 0 bases, and 9 bases lay between the germline ends. The CDR3 DNA is TGTGCCAGCAGTGAACCTGGGTATAGCACAGATACGCAGTATTTT. Translating it yields CASSEPGYSTDTQYF.

Concerning this clonotype itself: A read error may produce the germline difference seen at one junction end. CDR3 loop: CSVEGGSSYKEQFF. CDR3 nucleotide sequence: TGCAGCGTTGAAGGCGGGAGCTCCTACAAGGAGCAGTTCTTC. The V call is TRBV29-1, the J call TRBJ2-1, with TRBD2 matching over 7 bases. Germline CDR1 and CDR2: SQVTM and ANQGSEA. There are 14 residues in the CDR3.

This chain joins TRBV20-1 and TRBJ2-7, with 12 positions matching TRBD1. Germline assignment: CDR1 DFQATT and CDR2 SNEGSKA (reference sequence). Losses at the gene ends were 3 bases for V and 5 bases for J; bases not matched to a gene: 5. CDR3 size: 14 residues. This CDR3 reads CSASPGTGGDEQYF. In DNA, the CDR3 is TGCAGTGCTAGCCCCGGGACAGGGGGCGACGAGCAGTACTTC.

This clonotype turned up a few times. This sequence joins TRBV3-2 and TRBJ2-3; no check of the table's D call, TRBD2, against the DNA was made. TRBV3-2 is given as a pseudogene. This CDR3 is built from 18 residues. CDR3 DNA: TGTGCCAGCAGAACTACTAGCGGGAGTGCCCCTAGCACAGATACGCAGTATTTT. This encodes CASRTTSGSAPSTDTQYF.

The rearrangement joins TRBV7-2 to TRBJ2-1; weak D call: TRBD2 (6 bases). Between the trimmed V and J ends, which lost 5 bases and 0 bases, there was a span of 11 bases. Germline loops: CDR1 SGHTA, CDR2 FQGNSA. This CDR3 spans 15 amino acids. The CDR3 DNA reads TGTGCCAGCAGCGGACACGGGAGCTCCTACAATGAGCAGTTCTTC. Amino acid sequence: CASSGHGSSYNEQFF.

Only a few counts were recorded for this clonotype. The chain carries TRBV20-1 and TRBJ2-3; D remains unclear. The CDR3 consists of 12 residues. Germline CDR1 is DFQATT and CDR2 is SNEGSKA (reference sequence). This chain's CDR3 is CSEKGGTDTQYF. The CDR3 DNA reads TGCAGCGAAAAAGGTGGCACAGATACGCAGTATTTT.

This sequence joins TRBV5-1 and TRBJ2-3; TRBD2 matches 7 bases. The CDR3 has 15 amino acids. J was trimmed by 4 bases and V by 0 bases; bases with no gene match: 5. Germline V CDR1 and CDR2: SGHRS, YFSETQ. The CDR3 coding sequence is TGCGCCAGCAGCTTGGGCGCGGGAGTATCAGATACGCAGTATTTT. Its protein is CASSLGAGVSDTQYF.

This chain uses TRBV28 with TRBJ2-1; 8 bases fit TRBD2. Germline V gives CDR1 MDHEN, CDR2 SYDVKM. The CDR3 is 16 residues long. Trimming cost V 5 bases and J 1 base; bases outside gene matches: 7. For the CDR3, the DNA is TGTGCCAGCAGTCCTACCTCTAGCGGGTCCTACAATGAGCAGTTCTTC. Translated, it gives CASSPTSSGSYNEQFF.